The 11 T cell receptor beta chains reported below all come from one sample, sequenced in a study of vaccination and CD4 T cells after COVID-19. No antigen has been identified for these receptors. Specified treatment: approximately nine-day PBMC culture with coronavirus spike peptide pools or control peptides (ViraFEST assay). Sequencing of cultured CD4+ T cell DNA used the Oncomine TCR Beta short-read assay. One entry per CDR3 protein results from TCRdb running MiXCR on the PCR reads. Here the sample spans about 17,000 distinct CDR3 sequences, roughly three fifths being singletons. The sample here was CD4+ T cells from blood, cultured in vitro, taken after SARS-CoV-2 vaccination. The receptor source for this set is a human donor who had recovered from COVID-19.

The CDR3 DNA reads as TGTGCCAGTAGTCTCCACAGGGCAGATACGCAGTATTTT. It encodes CASSLHRADTQYF. This chain links TRBV19 with TRBJ2-3, with a weak D call TRBD1 (6 bases). From germline, CDR1 is LNHDA and CDR2 SQIVND (reference sequence). CDR3 size: 13 residues. The germline V and J ends were trimmed by 5 bases and 4 bases, with 10 bases remaining between them.

The table lists this clonotype with a few counts. This chain's CDR3 is CSARDRTSGSQYEQFF. In DNA, the CDR3 is TGCAGTGCTAGAGATCGGACTAGCGGGAGTCAGTATGAGCAGTTCTTC. The chain uses TRBV20-1 and TRBJ2-1; 13 bases are shared with TRBD2. V lost 0 bases and J lost 8; bases outside the gene matches: 7. This CDR3 spans 16 amino acids. CDR1 is DFQATT, CDR2 SNEGSKA, per germline (reference sequence).

J is TRBJ1-1 and V is TRBV2; 10 positions agree with TRBD1. This CDR3 spans 15 amino acids. Germline loops: CDR1 SNHLY, CDR2 FYNNEI. Trimming cost V 3 bases and J 5 bases; bases outside gene matches: 6. The CDR3 coding sequence is TGTGCCAGCAGTGATGACAGGGGGCGTAGGACTGAAGCTTTCTTT. Its protein product is CASSDDRGRRTEAFF.

V usage is TRBV24-1 and J usage is TRBJ2-3; no firm D call. The CDR3 runs to 14 residues. The germline V and J ends were trimmed by 3 bases and 3 bases, with 9 bases remaining between them. CDR1 KGHDR and CDR2 SFDVKD come from the germline V gene. In nucleotides, the CDR3 is TGTGCCACCAGTGATACCACCACTACAGATACGCAGTATTTT. It codes for CATSDTTTTDTQYF.

The chain joins TRBV6-5 to TRBJ2-3; D might be TRBD1 (6 bases). The germline gives CDR1 MNHEY, CDR2 SVGAGI. The CDR3 runs 15 residues. V shed 2 bases and J shed 0 bases, with 9 bases lying between them. The chain's CDR3 is CASSYRGISTDTQYF. The DNA of the CDR3 is TGTGCCAGCAGTTACAGGGGGATTAGCACAGATACGCAGTATTTT.

The chain combines TRBV19 with TRBJ2-1; D is possibly TRBD1 (6 bases). The V end lost 5 bases, the J end lost 0 bases, and 11 bases lay between the germline ends. The CDR3 covers 15 residues. Germline values: CDR1 LNHDA, CDR2 SQIVND (reference sequence). CDR3 nucleotides: TGTGCCAGTAGTCTGGGGGCCAGCTCCTACAATGAGCAGTTCTTC. Its protein is CASSLGASSYNEQFF.

The chain links TRBV9 to TRBJ1-1; perhaps TRBD1 as D (5 bases). The CDR3 spans 13 residues. CDR1 and CDR2 (germline): SGDLS, YYNGEE. Trimming took 4 bases from V and 0 from J, leaving 7 bases between them. CDR3: CASSQGMNTEAFF. CDR3 coding DNA: TGTGCCAGCAGCCAGGGAATGAACACTGAAGCTTTCTTT.

The chain joins TRBV6-5 to TRBJ1-6; D gene ambiguous. Trimming left V 4 bases short and J 2 bases short, with 12 bases between. From germline, CDR1 is MNHEY and CDR2 SVGAGI. The CDR3 contains 16 residues. The CDR3 DNA reads as TGTGCCAGCAGTTTTTCCCCACAACCCTATAATTCACCCCTCCACTTT. The encoded protein is CASSFSPQPYNSPLHF.

The gene calls are TRBV7-3 and TRBJ2-5; D possibly corresponds to TRBD1 (5 bases). The CDR3 consists of 16 residues. The ends were cut back, 5 bases at V and 2 bases at J, with 18 bases in the middle. Germline V gene data show CDR1 as SGHTA and CDR2 as FQGTGA. CDR3 amino acids: CASSPPGRSVQETQYF. CDR3 in DNA: TGTGCCAGCAGCCCTCCAGGGCGGTCGGTGCAAGAGACCCAGTACTTC.

The rearrangement joins TRBV6-1 to TRBJ1-6, with no clear D. The germline V gene has CDR1 MNHNS and CDR2 SASEGT. The CDR3 sequence is 13 residues long. V was clipped by 1 base and J by 10 bases, with 8 bases between them. This CDR3 is CASSEVGGSPLHF. The CDR3 DNA sequence: TGTGCCAGCAGTGAAGTCGGAGGGTCACCCCTCCACTTT.

This clonotype was seen a few times. This chain connects TRBV4-2 to TRBJ1-5, with D unclear. Trimming removed 2 bases from V and 6 bases from J, with 8 bases in between. The CDR3 loop spans 13 amino acids. Per germline, CDR1 LGHNA and CDR2 YNFKEQ. The CDR3 reads CASSQQLGQPQHF. CDR3 nucleotide sequence: TGTGCCAGCAGCCAACAACTTGGTCAGCCCCAGCATTTT.